This T cell receptor (beta chain) was sequenced in a study of shared clonotypes between healthy human individuals. Study-level findings and limits: Sequencing depth was expected to affect clonotype sharing among donors. Represented diversity, genetic and exposure-history alike, was limited by few donors.

Methods used by the authors: Sequence data from immunoSEQ were junction-only and lacked quality scores; consequently, filtering differed. Measured with immunoSEQ multiplex PCR; TCRdb has only the in-frame clones, and not every one. Clone size and V and J calls were adopted from that table, with D and trimming inferred from the DNA. The data contain roughly 500,000 clones, roughly 80% of them singletons. V lost 4 bases, J lost 8 bases, and 11 bases stayed unmatched. CDR1 and CDR2 (germline): SGDLS, YYNGEE. The CDR3 has 15 amino acids. Healthy and HIV-negative, the adult donors had no recent acute infections or vaccinations. In regard to this clone: Its cognate antigen is unknown.

Specimen: PBMCs. The chain carries TRBV9 and TRBJ1-2, with 10 nucleotides matching TRBD1. The sequence derives from a woman aged 40 to 49 in good health. Some clones in this sample may be carry-over from other donors' samples. The CDR3 region is CASSPGLGQGFGYTF. In DNA, the CDR3 is TGTGCCAGCAGCCCCGGTTTGGGACAGGGGTTCGGCTACACCTTC.